This TCR beta chain came from a study of control samples from healthy donors and cancer patients. This CDR3 contains 14 residues. Germline values: CDR1 SNHLY, CDR2 FYNNEI. With 10 bases removed from V and 0 bases from J, the gap between germline ends came to 14 bases. Data came from immunoSEQ multiplex PCR; TCRdb stores just in-frame clones and leaves some out. The sample has more than 100,000 clones, around nine tenths seen once. The chain joins TRBV2 to TRBJ2-3, with a possible D match to TRBD2 (6 bases). The sequencing input was PBMCs. The TCR comes from a middle-aged man with head and neck cancer. This chain's CDR3 is CATLAAFSTDTQYF. The CDR3 nucleotides are TGTGCCACCTTAGCGGCCTTTAGCACAGATACGCAGTATTTT. The entire variable domain, with the rest obtained from reference TRBV2 and TRBJ2-3, is as follows: EPEVTQTPSHQVTQMGQEVILRCVPISNHLYFYWYRQILGQKVEFLVSFYNNEISEKSEIFDDQFSVERPDGSNFTLKIRSTKLEDSAMYFCATLAAFSTDTQYFGPGTRLTVL.